A selection of T cell receptor beta chains follows, all from one sample in a study of blood T cell repertoires in COVID-19. Sequencing used immunoSEQ multiplex PCR; TCRdb keeps in-frame clones, though not all of them. Of around 180,000 clones detected, 82% appear once; the ten largest clones hold over 9.5%. Sequencing used peripheral blood. These TCRs come from a woman older than 75 with active or convalescent COVID-19. Both conserved end residues are part of each CDR3. The D gene is left open where the match is weak. The size entry is marked missing in some rows and otherwise reads once, few, many or a size class.

TRBD1,.,TRBV19,TRBJ1-1,TGTGCCAGTAGTATCACGACAGGGGCTTTCTTT,CASSITTGAFF
TRBD2,.,TRBV5-8,TRBJ2-7,TGTGCCACCGAGGAGGGACTAGCGAACCTTCGCGGCTCCTACGAGCAGTACTTC,CATEEGLANLRGSYEQYF
.,.,TRBV29-1,TRBJ1-2,TGCAGCGTACAGGGATCGGATGGCTACACCTTC,CSVQGSDGYTF
.,.,TRBV19,TRBJ2-3,TGTGCCAGTAGTATAGGGCGGGCGCGGACAGATACGCAGTATTTT,CASSIGRARTDTQYF
.,.,TRBV4-2,TRBJ1-2,TGTGCCAGCAGCCAAGATCCCGACGCGGACTATGGCTACACCTTC,CASSQDPDADYGYTF
.,.,TRBV5-6,TRBJ1-4,TGTGCCAGCAACCGGGGACCGGGAGCAACTAATGAAAAACTGTTTTTT,CASNRGPGATNEKLFF
.,.,TRBV9,TRBJ1-1,TGTGCCAGCAGCGTAGCTCCCGTCTCGGGGGGGATTTCTCAAGCTTTCTTT,CASSVAPVSGGISQAFF
TRBD2,few,TRBV18,TRBJ2-3,TGTGCCAGCTCACCACCCCGGACTAGTCCCATCACAGATACGCAGTATTTT,CASSPPRTSPITDTQYF
TRBD1,.,TRBV19,TRBJ1-6,TGTGCCAGTAGGCCATTTCCGGGACAGGATAATTCACCCCTCCACTTT,CASRPFPGQDNSPLHF
.,.,TRBV18,TRBJ1-5,TGTGCCAGCTCACTTAGTCTGAGCAATCAGCCCCAGCATTTT,CASSLSLSNQPQHF
.,.,TRBV27,TRBJ2-3,TGTGCCAGCAGTTCGTCCGGGTATACGCAGTATTTT,CASSSSGYTQYF